What follows are 13 T cell receptor beta chains derived from one specimen sequenced in a study of response to subunit inactivated influenza vaccine. Each CDR3 protein is one row after TCRdb ran MiXCR on the RT-PCR reads. The sample includes 500,000 to 750,000 distinct CDR3 sequences, around 15% of them seen just once. This specimen was PBMCs from blood, taken 12 days after vaccination. The receptors stem from a man aged 50 to 59 who received an inactivated influenza vaccine.

Points on this clonotype: The junction and the germline gene differ at one end; a read error may be behind it. The chain links TRBV20-1 to TRBJ2-1; D possibly matches TRBD1 or TRBD2 (6 bases each). There are 13 residues in the CDR3. Looked up from germline, CDR1 is DFQATT and CDR2 is SNEGSKA (reference sequence). The DNA for the CDR3 is TGTTCGGGGGCTTCGAGCTCCTACAATGAGCAGTTCTTC. Its protein product is CSGASSSYNEQFF.

This clonotype turned up a few times. The CDR3 here is CASRSGTHAYEQYF. The CDR3 DNA reads TGCGCCAGCAGATCCGGGACCCATGCCTACGAGCAGTACTTC. V and J are TRBV5-1 and TRBJ2-7; TRBD1 or TRBD2 may be the D gene (5 bases each). Per the germline V gene, CDR1 is SGHRS and CDR2 is YFSETQ. Trimming cost V 5 bases and J 2 bases, with 14 bases left between them. This CDR3 contains 14 residues.

A few counts support this clonotype. V gene TRBV12-3 or TRBV12-4 combines with J gene TRBJ1-1; D might be TRBD1 (5 bases). Trimming took off 3 bases at V and 6 bases at J, with 17 bases between the two ends. This CDR3 region has 15 residues. CDR3 loop: CASSFKAGGSPEAFF. In DNA form, the CDR3 reads TGTGCCAGCAGTTTCAAGGCCGGGGGTAGCCCTGAAGCTTTCTTT.

This clonotype turned up a few times. The V gene is TRBV3-1, the J gene TRBJ1-2, with D unresolved. The CDR3 contains 12 residues. Trimming stripped 1 base from V and 8 bases from J, with 8 bases between. Germline V gene data show CDR1 as LGHDT and CDR2 as YNNKEL (reference sequence). The DNA of the CDR3 is TGTGCCAGCAGCCAAGGAGGACGGGGCTACACCTTC. The encoded protein is CASSQGGRGYTF. Using reference TRBV3-1 and TRBJ1-2 for the parts outside the CDR3, the full variable domain is DTAVSQTPKYLVTQMGNDKSIKCEQNLGHDTMYWYKQDSKKFLKIMFSYNNKELIINETVPNRFSPKSPDKAHLNLHINSLELGDSAVYFCASSQGGRGYTFGSGTRLTVV.

V usage is TRBV4-3 and J usage is TRBJ2-5; unclear D gene. In germline, CDR1 is LGHNA, CDR2 YSLEER. V dropped 0 bases and J dropped 5 bases, with 10 bases sitting between them. The CDR3 is 14 amino acids. CDR3 protein: CASSQDLDFETQYF. As DNA, the CDR3 is TGCGCCAGCAGCCAAGATCTAGATTTTGAGACCCAGTACTTC.

This clonotype was counted only a few times. The chain employs TRBV5-1 and TRBJ2-2; TRBD1 matches 8 bases. CDR1 is SGHRS and CDR2 is YFSETQ in the germline V gene. J was trimmed by 7 bases and V by 2 bases; bases with no gene match: 7. The CDR3 is 15 amino acids. CDR3 coding DNA: TGCGCCAGCAGCTTCGGACAGGGCCGGAGCGGGGAGCTGTTTTTT. Its protein product is CASSFGQGRSGELFF.

This clonotype was observed a few times. This chain uses TRBV20-1 with TRBJ1-1, with D possibly matching TRBD1 (6 bases). This CDR3 has 14 residues. In germline, CDR1 is DFQATT, CDR2 SNEGSKA (reference sequence). The V and J ends lost 0 bases and 0 bases respectively, with 8 bases between them. The CDR3 reads CSARDTGLNTEAFF. The CDR3 nucleotides read TGCAGTGCTAGAGATACAGGGCTGAACACTGAAGCTTTCTTT.

The rearrangement links TRBV12-3 or TRBV12-4 to TRBJ2-7; a possible D gene is TRBD2 (6 bases). The CDR3 extends over 13 amino acids. V was shortened by 2 bases and J by 7 bases, with 12 bases between the two germline ends. Here the CDR3 reads CASSLRRDLEQYF. For the CDR3, the DNA is TGTGCCAGCAGTTTAAGGAGGGATCTTGAGCAGTACTTC.

The CDR3 here is CASSPNRESSYEQYF. The DNA of the CDR3 is TGTGCCAGCAGCCCCAACAGGGAATCCTCCTACGAGCAGTACTTC. The chain has TRBV9 and TRBJ2-7, with D possibly being TRBD1 (6 bases). The germline gives CDR1 SGDLS, CDR2 YYNGEE. The CDR3 runs to 15 residues. V gave up 4 bases and J gave up 0 bases, with 14 bases separating them.

This sequence joins TRBV29-1 and TRBJ2-1, with 10 bases that match TRBD2. This CDR3 is 14 amino acids long. The germline V gene encodes CDR1 SQVTM and CDR2 ANQGSEA. V lost 4 bases to trimming and J lost 4 bases; unmatched junction nucleotides: 4. CDR3 sequence reads: CSVVERGGYNEQFF. Written as DNA, the CDR3 is TGCAGCGTTGTGGAGCGGGGGGGGTACAATGAGCAGTTCTTC.

The sample holds a few counts of this clonotype. This chain links TRBV28 with TRBJ2-7; TRBD2 matches 9 bases. The CDR3 is made up of 15 amino acids. Germline CDR1 is MDHEN and CDR2 is SYDVKM. With V trimmed by 5 bases and J by 3 bases, 8 bases remained unmatched. CDR3: CASSPLAGAFYEQYF. The DNA of the CDR3 is TGTGCCAGCAGTCCATTAGCGGGAGCCTTCTACGAGCAGTACTTC.

This clonotype was found a few times. CDR3 residues: CASSTEGTYEQYF. CDR3 sequence (DNA): TGCGCCAGCAGCACTGAGGGGACCTACGAGCAGTACTTC. This chain joins TRBV5-1 and TRBJ2-7; the D gene could be TRBD1 or TRBD2 (5 bases each). Germline V lookup: CDR1 SGHRS, CDR2 YFSETQ. The CDR3 is 13 residues long. Trimming removed 4 bases at V and 2 bases at J, with 10 bases between. Combining the CDR3 with reference TRBV5-1 and TRBJ2-7 gives the whole variable domain KAGVTQTPRYLIKTRGQQVTLSCSPISGHRSVSWYQQTPGQGLQFLFEYFSETQRNKGNFPGRFSGRQFSNSRSEMNVSTLELGDSALYLCASSTEGTYEQYFGPGTRLTVT.

This clonotype showed up many times. This chain links TRBV20-1 with TRBJ2-7, with a weak D call TRBD1 (5 bases). The CDR3 has 12 residues. The V gene lost 7 bases and the J gene lost 1 base, with 11 bases spanning the gap. From germline, CDR1 is DFQATT and CDR2 SNEGSKA (reference sequence). CDR3 nucleotides: TGCAGTGGGGTGAAGGGGTCCTACGAGCAGTACTTC. Residues: CSGVKGSYEQYF.